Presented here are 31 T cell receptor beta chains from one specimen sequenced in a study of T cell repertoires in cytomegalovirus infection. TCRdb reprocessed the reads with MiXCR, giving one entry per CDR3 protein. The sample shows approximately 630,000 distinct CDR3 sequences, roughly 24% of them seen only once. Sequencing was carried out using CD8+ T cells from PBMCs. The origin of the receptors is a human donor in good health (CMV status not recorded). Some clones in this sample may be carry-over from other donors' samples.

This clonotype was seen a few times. The CDR3 DNA follows: TGTGCCAGCAGCTTAGGGGACCGATCTTGGAATGGCTACACCTTC. Its protein is CASSLGDRSWNGYTF. The V and J genes are TRBV7-8 and TRBJ1-2, with D perhaps TRBD1 (5 bases). CDR3 length: 15 residues. The germline V gene encodes CDR1 SGHVS and CDR2 FQNEAQ. V was clipped by 1 base and J by 6 bases, with 15 bases between them.

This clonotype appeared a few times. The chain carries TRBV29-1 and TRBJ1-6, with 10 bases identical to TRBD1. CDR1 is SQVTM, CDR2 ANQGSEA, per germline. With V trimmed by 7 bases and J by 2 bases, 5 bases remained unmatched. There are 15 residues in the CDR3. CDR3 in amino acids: CSAWDRGPYNSPLHF. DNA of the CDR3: TGCAGCGCTTGGGACAGGGGACCCTATAATTCACCCCTCCACTTT.

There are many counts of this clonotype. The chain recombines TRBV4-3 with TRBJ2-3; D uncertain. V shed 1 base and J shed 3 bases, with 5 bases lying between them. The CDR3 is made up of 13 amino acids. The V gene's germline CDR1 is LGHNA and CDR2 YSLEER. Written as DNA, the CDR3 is TGCGCCAGCAGCCAAGGTGAAACAGATACGCAGTATTTT. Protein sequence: CASSQGETDTQYF.

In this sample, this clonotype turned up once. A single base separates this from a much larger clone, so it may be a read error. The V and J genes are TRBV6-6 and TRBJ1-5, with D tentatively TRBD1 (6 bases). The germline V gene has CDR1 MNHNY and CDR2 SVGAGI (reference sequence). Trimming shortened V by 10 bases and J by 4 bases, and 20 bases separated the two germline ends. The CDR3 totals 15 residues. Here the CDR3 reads CANSLLFTGNQPQHF. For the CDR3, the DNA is TGTGCCAACAGCCTTCTCTTTACAGGGAATCAGCCCCAGCATTTT.

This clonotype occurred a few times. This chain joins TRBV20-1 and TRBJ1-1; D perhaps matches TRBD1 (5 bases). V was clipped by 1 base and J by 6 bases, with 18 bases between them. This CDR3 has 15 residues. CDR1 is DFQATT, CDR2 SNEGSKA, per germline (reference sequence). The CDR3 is CSARGLGKGLAEAFF. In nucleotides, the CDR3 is TGCAGTGCTAGAGGTCTAGGGAAGGGGTTGGCTGAAGCTTTCTTT.

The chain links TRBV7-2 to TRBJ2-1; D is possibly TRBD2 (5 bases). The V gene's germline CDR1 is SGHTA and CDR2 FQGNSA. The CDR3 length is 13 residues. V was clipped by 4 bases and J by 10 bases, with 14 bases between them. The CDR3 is CASSWTARAEQFF. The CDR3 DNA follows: TGTGCCAGCAGCTGGACTGCTAGGGCCGAGCAGTTCTTC. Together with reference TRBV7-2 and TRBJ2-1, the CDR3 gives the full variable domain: GAGVSQSPSNKVTEKGKDVELRCDPISGHTALYWYRQSLGQGLEFLIYFQGNSAPDKSGLPSDRFSAERTGGSVSTLTIQRTQQEDSAVYLCASSWTARAEQFFGPGTRLTVL.

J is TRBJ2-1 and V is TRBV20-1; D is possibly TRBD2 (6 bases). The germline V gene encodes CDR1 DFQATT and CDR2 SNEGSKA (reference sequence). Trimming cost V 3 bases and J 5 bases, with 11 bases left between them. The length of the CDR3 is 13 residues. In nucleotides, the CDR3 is TGCAGTGCTAGGGGGGGAGACCACAATGAGCAGTTCTTC. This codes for CSARGGDHNEQFF.

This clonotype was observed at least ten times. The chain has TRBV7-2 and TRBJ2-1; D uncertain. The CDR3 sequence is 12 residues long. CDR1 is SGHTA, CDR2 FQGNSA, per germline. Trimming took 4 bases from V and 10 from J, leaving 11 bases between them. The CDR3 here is CASSSYTGEQFF. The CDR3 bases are TGTGCCAGCAGCTCCTACACCGGCGAGCAGTTCTTC.

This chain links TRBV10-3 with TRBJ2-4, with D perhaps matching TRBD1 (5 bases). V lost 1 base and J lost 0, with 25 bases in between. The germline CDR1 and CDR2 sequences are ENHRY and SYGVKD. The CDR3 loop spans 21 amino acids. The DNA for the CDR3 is TGTGCCATCAGTGAGTTTAGGCAGGGCGAGGCTAAACCGTTAGCCAAAAACATTCAGTACTTC. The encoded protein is CAISEFRQGEAKPLAKNIQYF.

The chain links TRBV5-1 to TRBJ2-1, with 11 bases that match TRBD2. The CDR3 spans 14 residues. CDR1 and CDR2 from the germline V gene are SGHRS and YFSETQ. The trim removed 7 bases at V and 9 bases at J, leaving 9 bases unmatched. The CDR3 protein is CASYLAGGLPEQFF. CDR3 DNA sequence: TGCGCCAGCTACCTAGCGGGGGGCCTACCTGAGCAGTTCTTC.

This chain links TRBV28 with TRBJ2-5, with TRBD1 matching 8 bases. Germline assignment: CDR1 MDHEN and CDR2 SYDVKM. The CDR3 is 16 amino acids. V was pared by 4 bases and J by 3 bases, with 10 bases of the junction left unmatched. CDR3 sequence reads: CASSSRQGALKETQYF. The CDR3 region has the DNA TGTGCCAGCAGTTCCCGCCAGGGGGCATTAAAAGAGACCCAGTACTTC.

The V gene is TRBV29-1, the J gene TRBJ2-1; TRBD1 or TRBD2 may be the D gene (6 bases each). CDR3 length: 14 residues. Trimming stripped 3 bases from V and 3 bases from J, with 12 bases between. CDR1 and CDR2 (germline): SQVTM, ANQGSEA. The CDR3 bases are TGCAGCGTTGATGTCGGGGGCTACTACAATGAGCAGTTCTTC. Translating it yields CSVDVGGYYNEQFF.

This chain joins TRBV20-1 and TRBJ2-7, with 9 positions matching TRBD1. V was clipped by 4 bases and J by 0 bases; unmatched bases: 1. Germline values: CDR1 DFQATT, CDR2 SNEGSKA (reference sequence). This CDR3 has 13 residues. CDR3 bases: TGCAGTGCTAAGGGACAGGGCTCCTACGAGCAGTACTTC. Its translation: CSAKGQGSYEQYF.

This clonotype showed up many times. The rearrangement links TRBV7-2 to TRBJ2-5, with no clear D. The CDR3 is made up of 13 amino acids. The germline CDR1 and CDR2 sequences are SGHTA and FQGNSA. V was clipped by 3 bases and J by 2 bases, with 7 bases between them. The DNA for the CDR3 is TGTGCCAGCAGCTTGAATAGACAAGAGACCCAGTACTTC. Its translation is CASSLNRQETQYF.

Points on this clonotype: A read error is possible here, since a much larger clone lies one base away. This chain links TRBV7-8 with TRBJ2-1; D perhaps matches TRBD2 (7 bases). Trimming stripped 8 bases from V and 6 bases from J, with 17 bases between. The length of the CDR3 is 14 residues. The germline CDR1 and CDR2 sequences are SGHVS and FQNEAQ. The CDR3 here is CASGRSGGLNEQFF. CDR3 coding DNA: TGTGCCAGCGGTCGATCGGGGGGCCTCAATGAGCAGTTCTTC.

CDR3 nucleotide sequence: TGCAGCGTGACAGGGCCTGCCTCTGGGGCCAACGTCCTGACTTTC. Amino acids: CSVTGPASGANVLTF. The chain recombines TRBV29-1 with TRBJ2-6; 7 bases line up with TRBD1. With 6 bases clipped from V and 0 bases from J, the junction kept 5 bases outside the gene matches. The CDR3 has 15 residues. Germline loops: CDR1 SQVTM, CDR2 ANQGSEA.

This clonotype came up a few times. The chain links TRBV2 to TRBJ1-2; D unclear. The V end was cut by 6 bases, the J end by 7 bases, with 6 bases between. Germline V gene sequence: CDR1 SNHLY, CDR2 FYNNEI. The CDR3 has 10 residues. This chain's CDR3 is CASSGPGYTF. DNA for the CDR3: TGTGCCAGCAGCGGTCCTGGCTACACCTTC.

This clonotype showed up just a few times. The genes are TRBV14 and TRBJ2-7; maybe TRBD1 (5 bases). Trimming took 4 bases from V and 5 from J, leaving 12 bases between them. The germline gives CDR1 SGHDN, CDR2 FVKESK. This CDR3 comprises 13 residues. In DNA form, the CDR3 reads TGTGCCAGCAGCCTATACAGGTCCCACGAGCAGTACGTC. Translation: CASSLYRSHEQYV.

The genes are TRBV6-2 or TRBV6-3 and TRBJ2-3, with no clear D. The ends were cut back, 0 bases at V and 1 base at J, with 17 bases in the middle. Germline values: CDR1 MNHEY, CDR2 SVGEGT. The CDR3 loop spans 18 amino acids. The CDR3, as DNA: TGTGCCAGCAGTTACTCGAGAATCACATTACGGTGCACAGATACGCAGTATTTT. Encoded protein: CASSYSRITLRCTDTQYF.

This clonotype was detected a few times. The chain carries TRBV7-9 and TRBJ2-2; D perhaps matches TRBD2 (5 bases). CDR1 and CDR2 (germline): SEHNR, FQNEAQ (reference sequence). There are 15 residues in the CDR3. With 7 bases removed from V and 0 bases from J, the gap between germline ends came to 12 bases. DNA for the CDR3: TGTGCCAGCAACTTCCGGGGTTCGAACACCGGGGAGCTGTTTTTT. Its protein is CASNFRGSNTGELFF. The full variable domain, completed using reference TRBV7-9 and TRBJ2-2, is DTGVSQNPRHKITKRGQNVTFRCDPISEHNRLYWYRQTLGQGPEFLTYFQNEAQLEKSRLLSDRFSAERPKGSFSTLEIQRTEQGDSAMYLCASNFRGSNTGELFFGEGSRLTVL.

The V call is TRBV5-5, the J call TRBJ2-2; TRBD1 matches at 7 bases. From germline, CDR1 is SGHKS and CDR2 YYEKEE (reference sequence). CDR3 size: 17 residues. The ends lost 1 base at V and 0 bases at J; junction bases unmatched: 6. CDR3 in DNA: TGTGCCAGCAGCTTGAATCCCGGGACAGCGAACACCGGGGAGCTGTTTTTT. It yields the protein CASSLNPGTANTGELFF.

This chain's CDR3 is CASSSPQETQYF. Here the CDR3 DNA reads TGTGCCAGCAGTTCCCCCCAAGAGACCCAGTACTTC. This chain connects TRBV28 to TRBJ2-5; D is unresolved. There are 12 residues in the CDR3. Per germline, CDR1 MDHEN and CDR2 SYDVKM. The V end was cut by 4 bases, the J end by 1 base, with 4 bases between.

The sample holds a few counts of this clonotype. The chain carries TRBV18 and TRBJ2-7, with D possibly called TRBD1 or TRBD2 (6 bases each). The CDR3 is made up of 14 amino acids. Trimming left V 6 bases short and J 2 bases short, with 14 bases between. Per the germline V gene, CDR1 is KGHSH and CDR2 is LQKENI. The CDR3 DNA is TGTGCCAGCTCTCGAGGGGGGCCCCCCTACGAGCAGTACTTC. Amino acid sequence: CASSRGGPPYEQYF.

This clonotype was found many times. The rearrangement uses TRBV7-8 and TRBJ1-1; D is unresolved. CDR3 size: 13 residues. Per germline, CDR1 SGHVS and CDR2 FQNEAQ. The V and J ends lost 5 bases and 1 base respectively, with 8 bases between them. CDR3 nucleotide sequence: TGTGCCAGCAGCCCAGGTCGGAACACTGAAGCTTTCTTT. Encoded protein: CASSPGRNTEAFF. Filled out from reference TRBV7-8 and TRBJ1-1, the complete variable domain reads GAGVSQSPRYKVAKRGQDVALRCDPISGHVSLFWYQQALGQGPEFLTYFQNEAQLDKSGLPSDRFFAERPEGSVSTLKIQRTQQEDSAVYLCASSPGRNTEAFFGQGTRLTVV.

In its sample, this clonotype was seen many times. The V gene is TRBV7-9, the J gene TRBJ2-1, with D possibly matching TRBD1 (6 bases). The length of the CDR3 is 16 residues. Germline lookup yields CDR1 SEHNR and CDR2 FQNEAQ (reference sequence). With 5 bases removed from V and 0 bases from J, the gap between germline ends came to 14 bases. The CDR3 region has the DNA TGTGCCAGCAGCCCCAAAGGGGGTAGCTCCTACAATGAGCAGTTCTTC. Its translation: CASSPKGGSSYNEQFF. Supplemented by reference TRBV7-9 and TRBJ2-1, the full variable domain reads DTGVSQNPRHKITKRGQNVTFRCDPISEHNRLYWYRQTLGQGPEFLTYFQNEAQLEKSRLLSDRFSAERPKGSFSTLEIQRTEQGDSAMYLCASSPKGGSSYNEQFFGPGTRLTVL.

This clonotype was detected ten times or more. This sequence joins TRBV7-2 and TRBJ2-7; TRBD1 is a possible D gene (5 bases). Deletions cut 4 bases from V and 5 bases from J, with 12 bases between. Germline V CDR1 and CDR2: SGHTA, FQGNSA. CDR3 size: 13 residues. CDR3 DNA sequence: TGTGCCAGCAGCTCGCCTCCAGGGCACGAGCAGTACGTC. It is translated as CASSSPPGHEQYV.

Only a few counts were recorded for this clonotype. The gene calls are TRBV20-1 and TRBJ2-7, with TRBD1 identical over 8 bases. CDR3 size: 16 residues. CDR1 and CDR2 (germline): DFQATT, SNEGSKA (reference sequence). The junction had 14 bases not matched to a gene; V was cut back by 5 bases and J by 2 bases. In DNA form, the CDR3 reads TGCAGTGCTCCGGATCGTGGACAGGGCAACGCCTACGAGCAGTACTTC. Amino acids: CSAPDRGQGNAYEQYF.

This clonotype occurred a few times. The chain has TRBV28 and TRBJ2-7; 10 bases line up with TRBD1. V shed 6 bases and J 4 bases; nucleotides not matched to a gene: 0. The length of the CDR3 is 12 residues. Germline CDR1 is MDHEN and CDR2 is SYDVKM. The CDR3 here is CASRDRGYEQYV. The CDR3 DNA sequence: TGTGCCAGCAGGGACAGGGGGTACGAGCAGTACGTC.

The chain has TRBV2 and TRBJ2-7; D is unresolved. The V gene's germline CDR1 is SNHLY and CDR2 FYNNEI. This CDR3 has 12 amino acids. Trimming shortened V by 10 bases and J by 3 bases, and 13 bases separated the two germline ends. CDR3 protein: CATKLGNYEQYV. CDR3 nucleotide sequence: TGTGCCACTAAGTTGGGCAACTACGAGCAGTACGTC.

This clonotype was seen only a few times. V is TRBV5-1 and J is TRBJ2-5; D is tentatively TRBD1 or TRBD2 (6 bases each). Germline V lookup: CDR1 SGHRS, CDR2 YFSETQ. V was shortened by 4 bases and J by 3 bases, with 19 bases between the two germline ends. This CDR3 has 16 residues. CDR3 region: CASSPPSGGIEETQYF. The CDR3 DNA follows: TGCGCCAGCAGCCCCCCCTCCGGGGGCATAGAAGAGACCCAGTACTTC.

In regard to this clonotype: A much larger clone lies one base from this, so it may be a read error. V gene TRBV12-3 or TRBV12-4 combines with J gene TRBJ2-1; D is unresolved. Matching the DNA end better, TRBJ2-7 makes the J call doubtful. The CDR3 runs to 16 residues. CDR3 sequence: CASSLHVRSSYNEQYF. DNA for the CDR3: TGTGCCAGCAGTCTTCACGTCAGGAGCTCCTACAATGAGCAGTACTTC.